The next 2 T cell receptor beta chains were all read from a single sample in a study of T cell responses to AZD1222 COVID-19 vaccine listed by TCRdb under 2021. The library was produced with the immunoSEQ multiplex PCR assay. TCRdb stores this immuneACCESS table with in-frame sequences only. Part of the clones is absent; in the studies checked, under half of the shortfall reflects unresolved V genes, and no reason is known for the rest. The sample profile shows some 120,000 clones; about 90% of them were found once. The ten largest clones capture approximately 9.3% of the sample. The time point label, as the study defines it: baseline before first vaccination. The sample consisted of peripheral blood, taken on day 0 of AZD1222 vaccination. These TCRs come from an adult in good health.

The CDR3: CASSIDRQVSSGRDNEQFF. The CDR3 nucleotides read TGTGCCAGTAGTATTGACAGACAGGTCTCTAGCGGGAGGGACAATGAGCAGTTCTTC. V gene TRBV19 combines with J gene TRBJ2-1, with TRBD2 matching over 12 bases. CDR1 LNHDA and CDR2 SQIVND come from the germline V gene (reference sequence). The CDR3 spans 19 residues. The junction had 14 bases not matched to a gene; V was cut back by 3 bases and J by 5 bases.

CDR3 bases: TGTGCCAGCAGCGGAGTGGGCGAGCAGTTCTTC. Translating gives CASSGVGEQFF. This chain joins TRBV11-1 and TRBJ2-1; unclear D gene. This CDR3 is built from 11 residues. Germline assignment: CDR1 SGHAT and CDR2 FQDESV (reference sequence). Trimming shortened V by 5 bases and J by 10 bases, and 9 bases separated the two germline ends.